The entry below gives a single T cell receptor beta chain sequence along with its context. The data were taken from a study of blood T cell repertoires in COVID-19. Some clones are missing from TCRdb's copy, which holds only in-frame ones; the method was immunoSEQ multiplex PCR. The data show roughly 130,000 clones, with around 87% seen just once and approximately 3.3% held by the top ten. Trimming took 7 bases from V and 4 from J, leaving 8 bases between them. The CDR3 runs 12 residues. Germline V gene sequence: CDR1 MDHEN, CDR2 SYDVKM. Sample: peripheral blood. V is TRBV28 and J is TRBJ1-3; D is unresolved. The clonotype comes from a woman aged 55-75 years with acute or convalescent COVID-19. This chain's CDR3 is CASTSGGNTIYF. The CDR3 nucleotides are TGTGCCAGCACCTCCGGGGGAAACACCATATATTTT.